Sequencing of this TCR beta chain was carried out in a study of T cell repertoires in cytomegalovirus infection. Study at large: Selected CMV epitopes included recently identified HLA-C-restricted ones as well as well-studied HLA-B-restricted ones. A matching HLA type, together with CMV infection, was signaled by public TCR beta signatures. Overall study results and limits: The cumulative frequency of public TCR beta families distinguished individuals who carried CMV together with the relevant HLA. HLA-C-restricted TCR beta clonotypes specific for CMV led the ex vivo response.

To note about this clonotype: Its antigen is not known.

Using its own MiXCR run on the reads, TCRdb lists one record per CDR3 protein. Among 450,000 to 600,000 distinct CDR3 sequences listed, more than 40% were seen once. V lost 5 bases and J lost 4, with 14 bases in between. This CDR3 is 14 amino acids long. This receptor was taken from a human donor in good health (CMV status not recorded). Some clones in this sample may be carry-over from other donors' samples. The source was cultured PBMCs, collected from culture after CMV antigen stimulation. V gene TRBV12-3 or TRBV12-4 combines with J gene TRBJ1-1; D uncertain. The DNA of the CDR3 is TGTGCCAGCAGTAAGGGAGGTTGGGGCACTGAAGCTTTCTTT. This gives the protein CASSKGGWGTEAFF.